This TCR beta chain was obtained from a study of blood T cell repertoires in COVID-19. Study background: COVID-19 samples from acute and convalescent phases originated in the United States, Italy and Spain. In each case, the material was cDNA or gDNA derived from T cells, B-cell-depleted T cells, or PBMCs.

This clone showed up just once. V gave up 0 bases and J gave up 5 bases, with 9 bases separating them. Germline V lookup: CDR1 SGDLS, CDR2 YYNGEE. This CDR3 region has 13 residues. Some clones are missing from TCRdb's copy, which holds only in-frame ones; the method was immunoSEQ multiplex PCR. The sample lists approximately 80,000 clones, over 75% occurring once. The rearrangement uses TRBV9 and TRBJ2-7; D is unclear. Sequences were obtained from peripheral blood. The receptor's source is a man aged 50 to 60 with COVID-19, enrolled during active disease. CDR3 residues: CASSVEPRNEQYF. In nucleotides, the CDR3 is TGTGCCAGCAGCGTAGAGCCGAGGAACGAGCAGTACTTC.